One sample yielded the 29 T cell receptor beta chains listed below, sequenced in a study of T cells in Graves' hyperthyroidism and ophthalmopathy. Amplified TCR beta CDR3 regions came from RNA transcripts. The TCR CDR3 was amplified in a first-round RT-PCR using the HTBI primer set. MiXCR, run by TCRdb on the multiplex PCR reads, gives a single entry per CDR3 protein. The table records about 500,000 distinct CDR3 sequences, roughly 15% of them present only once. The source material was blood. The receptors shown here come from a woman aged 30 to 39 with Graves' ophthalmopathy.

J is TRBJ2-7 and V is TRBV7-9; D is perhaps TRBD1 (5 bases). V lost 5 bases and J 0 bases, leaving 14 bases between the germline ends. The germline V gene encodes CDR1 SEHNR and CDR2 FQNEAQ (reference sequence). The CDR3 spans 15 residues. CDR3 sequence reads: CASSPFLDTSYEQYF. For the CDR3, the DNA is TGTGCCAGCAGCCCCTTTCTGGACACCTCCTACGAGCAGTACTTC.

Only a few counts were recorded for this clonotype. This may be a read error: a much more frequent sequence differs by one nucleotide. The CDR3 DNA reads as TGTGCCAGCAGTTTACACTGGGGAGACACCGGGGAGCTGTCTTTT. Its protein is CASSLHWGDTGELSF. The chain has TRBV28 and TRBJ2-2; TRBD2 is a possible D gene (5 bases). This CDR3 has 15 amino acids. The germline CDR1 and CDR2 sequences are MDHEN and SYDVKM.

This chain connects TRBV24-1 to TRBJ2-3, with D uncertain. V was cut by 2 bases and J by 2 bases, with 16 bases left in between. This CDR3 region has 17 residues. Germline V gene data show CDR1 as KGHDR and CDR2 as SFDVKD. The CDR3 coding sequence is TGTGCCACCAGTGATTCCTTGATGGTGAGAGACACAGATACGCAGTATTTT. Residues: CATSDSLMVRDTDTQYF.

This rearrangement joins TRBV4-1 to TRBJ1-6; 9 nucleotides agree with TRBD1. Trimming at V came to 1 base and at J to 8 bases, leaving 6 bases not matched to a gene. The CDR3 length is 16 residues. Germline loops: CDR1 MGHRA, CDR2 YSYEKL. The CDR3: CASSQVVDRGDSPLHF. The DNA for the CDR3 is TGCGCCAGCAGCCAAGTCGTGGACAGGGGTGATTCACCCCTCCACTTT.

Ten or more counts support this clonotype. The rearrangement uses TRBV28 and TRBJ1-2; unclear D gene. The CDR3 is 14 residues long. From germline, CDR1 is MDHEN and CDR2 SYDVKM. V lost 3 bases, J lost 4 bases, and 12 bases lay in between. The CDR3 DNA is TGTGCCAGCAGTTTCTCACCGCCCTTCTATGGCTACACCTTC. Its protein is CASSFSPPFYGYTF.

This clonotype was observed at least ten times. The chain employs TRBV28 and TRBJ1-1; TRBD1 aligns across 7 bases. Germline V gives CDR1 MDHEN, CDR2 SYDVKM. CDR3 length equals 16 residues. V gave up 1 base and J gave up 4 bases; unmatched junction bases: 9. The CDR3 DNA sequence: TGTGCCAGCAGTTTATTCGGACAGGTTACCGGCACTGAAGCTTTCTTT. Amino acid sequence: CASSLFGQVTGTEAFF.

The gene calls are TRBV7-2 and TRBJ1-1; 9 bases line up with TRBD1. V lost 8 bases and J lost 4; bases outside the gene matches: 5. Germline values: CDR1 SGHTA, CDR2 FQGNSA. The CDR3 spans 13 residues. The CDR3: CASRRDRVTEAFF. The CDR3 DNA sequence: TGTGCCAGCCGCCGGGACAGGGTCACTGAAGCTTTCTTT.

This clonotype occurred many times. The chain recombines TRBV28 with TRBJ2-5; 11 bases align to TRBD2. The V and J ends lost 4 bases and 5 bases, in that order; junction bases with no gene match: 21. CDR1 and CDR2 from the germline V gene are MDHEN and SYDVKM. This CDR3 region has 20 residues. CDR3 DNA: TGTGCCAGCAGTTCTCTCTCTCTCTCATCTCTAGCGGGAGGCAGGGAGACCCAGTACTTC. Translated, it gives CASSSLSLSSLAGGRETQYF.

Ten or more counts support this clonotype. CDR3 in amino acids: CASSVKSYEQYF. The CDR3 DNA reads as TGTGCCAGCAGCGTCAAGTCCTACGAGCAGTACTTC. The chain recombines TRBV28 with TRBJ2-7; D ambiguous. Germline CDR1 and CDR2: MDHEN and SYDVKM. V lost 6 bases, J lost 1 base, and 7 bases lay in between. This CDR3 is 12 amino acids long.

This clonotype was recorded at least ten times. The chain is built from TRBV30 and TRBJ2-2; maybe TRBD1 (5 bases). V lost 4 bases and J lost 6, with 18 bases in between. This CDR3 has 15 amino acids. Germline V CDR1 and CDR2: GTSNPN, SVGIG (reference sequence). CDR3 in DNA: TGTGCCTGGATTGCTCGGCAGGGCCCCTCCGGGGAGCTGTTTTTT. It translates to CAWIARQGPSGELFF.

This clonotype showed up many times. The rearrangement links TRBV20-1 to TRBJ2-3; TRBD2 matches at 9 bases. The V segment lost 3 bases and the J segment 6 bases; nucleotides outside the gene matches: 10. The CDR3 has 15 amino acids. Germline loops: CDR1 DFQATT, CDR2 SNEGSKA (reference sequence). The CDR3 nucleotides are TGCAGTGCTAGTAGGGATGCGGGAGGGGTGGATACGCAGTATTTT. Translation: CSASRDAGGVDTQYF.

This clonotype was recorded many times. The chain joins TRBV30 to TRBJ1-2, with 8 bases matching TRBD1. With 4 bases clipped from V and 4 bases from J, the junction kept 5 bases outside the gene matches. In germline, CDR1 is GTSNPN, CDR2 SVGIG (reference sequence). The CDR3 is 13 amino acids. CDR3 coding DNA: TGTGCCTGGACCAGGGGGCTCATCTATGGCTACACCTTC. The encoded protein is CAWTRGLIYGYTF.

The table lists this clonotype with many counts. V and J are TRBV7-2 and TRBJ2-4, with TRBD1 matching over 9 bases. Looked up from germline, CDR1 is SGHTA and CDR2 is FQGNSA. CDR3 length: 16 residues. V trimming: 4 bases; J trimming: 1 base; junction bases outside the gene matches: 5. The CDR3 region has the DNA TGTGCCAGCAGCTCAACAGGGGGCGCGGCCAAAAACATTCAGTACTTC. Amino acid sequence: CASSSTGGAAKNIQYF.

About this clonotype itself: A much larger clone lies one base from this, so it may be a read error. This rearrangement joins TRBV3-1 to TRBJ2-1, with D possibly matching TRBD2 (6 bases). Germline V CDR1 and CDR2: LGHDT, YNNKEL (reference sequence). The CDR3 has 18 amino acids. Trimming removed 1 base at V and 5 bases at J, with 21 bases between. The CDR3 reads CASSQVGMRGSPHNEQFF. The CDR3 DNA is TGTGCCAGCAGCCAAGTCGGGATGCGGGGCAGCCCCCACAATGAGCAGTTCTTC.

This chain uses TRBV19 with TRBJ1-2; the D gene is possibly TRBD1 (6 bases). Trimming removed 4 bases from V and 1 base from J, with 13 bases in between. This CDR3 is built from 15 residues. The germline CDR1 and CDR2 sequences are LNHDA and SQIVND (reference sequence). The CDR3 nucleotides read TGTGCCAGTAGTACTCAAAAACAGGGTAACTATGGCTACACCTTC. It specifies CASSTQKQGNYGYTF.

The V gene is TRBV7-9, the J gene TRBJ1-4, with unresolved D. V lost 8 bases to trimming and J lost 8 bases, with 12 bases between them. Germline CDR1 and CDR2: SEHNR and FQNEAQ (reference sequence). This CDR3 region has 12 residues. The CDR3 bases are TGTGCCAGCGAATTTATGGGCGAAAAACTGTTTTTT. Its translation: CASEFMGEKLFF.

The table lists this clonotype with many counts. V usage is TRBV6-1 and J usage is TRBJ2-3, with 7 bases identical to TRBD1. The CDR3 covers 14 residues. The germline V gene has CDR1 MNHNS and CDR2 SASEGT. Unmatched junction bases numbered 8, after V lost 7 bases and J lost 4 bases. CDR3 amino acids: CASIPTGSSDTQYF. Written as DNA, the CDR3 is TGTGCCAGCATTCCGACAGGGTCTTCAGATACGCAGTATTTT.

This clonotype was observed at least ten times. The rearrangement joins TRBV20-1 to TRBJ2-7; D remains unclear. V lost 1 base and J lost 5, with 6 bases in between. This CDR3 has 11 amino acids. The germline gives CDR1 DFQATT, CDR2 SNEGSKA (reference sequence). The CDR3 spells CSARVLDEQYF. CDR3 coding DNA: TGCAGTGCTAGAGTCCTAGACGAGCAGTACTTC.

This clonotype was recorded many times. CDR3 bases: TGCAGCGGATCGATAAGGGAGGACACTGAAGCTTTCTTT. Its protein product is CSGSIREDTEAFF. The chain joins TRBV29-1 to TRBJ1-1, with D unresolved. CDR3 length: 13 residues. Trimming took off 7 bases at V and 3 bases at J, with 15 bases between the two ends. The germline gives CDR1 SQVTM, CDR2 ANQGSEA.

This clonotype appeared many times. The chain carries TRBV29-1 and TRBJ1-1, with D unresolved. This CDR3 is 11 amino acids long. Germline assignment: CDR1 SQVTM and CDR2 ANQGSEA. Trimming shortened V by 4 bases and J by 7 bases, and 10 bases separated the two germline ends. CDR3 sequence reads: CSVVAGIEAFF. The CDR3 DNA reads as TGCAGCGTTGTAGCGGGAATTGAAGCTTTCTTT.

V gene TRBV6-2 or TRBV6-3 combines with J gene TRBJ2-7; tentatively, D is TRBD1 (6 bases). The CDR3 contains 16 residues. The germline V gene has CDR1 MNHEY and CDR2 SVGEGT. Trimming removed 2 bases at V and 6 bases at J, with 20 bases between. This CDR3 is CASSYAFIYRDLEQYF. In nucleotides, the CDR3 is TGTGCCAGCAGTTACGCCTTTATTTACAGGGATCTCGAGCAGTACTTC.

Points on this clonotype: A much larger clone is a single base away; this may be a read error. The rearrangement links TRBV12-3 or TRBV12-4 to TRBJ1-1; unclear D gene. The CDR3 has 12 amino acids. The CDR3 bases are TGTGACAGCAGCCCTTCCATGAATAAAGCTTTCTTT. Translated: CDSSPSMNKAFF.

The genes are TRBV19 and TRBJ2-1; 7 positions match TRBD2. Germline-derived CDR1 and CDR2 are LNHDA and SQIVND (reference sequence). The V and J ends lost 2 bases and 9 bases, in that order; junction bases with no gene match: 13. This CDR3 contains 16 residues. The CDR3 loop reads CASSIFGGSRIGEQFF. The CDR3 DNA reads TGTGCCAGTAGTATATTTGGCGGGAGTAGAATCGGTGAGCAGTTCTTC.

This clonotype occurred many times. This rearrangement joins TRBV2 to TRBJ2-1, with a weak D call TRBD2 (6 bases). The length of the CDR3 is 16 residues. V was cut by 7 bases and J by 2 bases, with 18 bases left in between. Germline lookup yields CDR1 SNHLY and CDR2 FYNNEI. CDR3 in DNA: TGTGCCAGCATGGCTACTGCAGCGGGTCCCTACAATGAGCAGTTCTTC. Protein sequence: CASMATAAGPYNEQFF.

This clonotype showed up many times. CDR3: CSASVGMNTEAFF. In nucleotides, the CDR3 is TGCAGTGCTAGCGTAGGGATGAACACTGAAGCTTTCTTT. V gene TRBV20-1 combines with J gene TRBJ1-1; no reliable D call. The germline V and J ends were trimmed by 3 bases and 0 bases, with 8 bases remaining between them. Germline assignment: CDR1 DFQATT and CDR2 SNEGSKA (reference sequence). The CDR3 spans 13 residues.

The CDR3 loop reads CASSFGTGGTGELFF. Written as DNA, the CDR3 is TGCGCCAGCAGCTTCGGGACAGGGGGCACCGGGGAGCTGTTTTTT. This chain connects TRBV5-1 to TRBJ2-2; 11 bases are shared with TRBD1. From germline, CDR1 is SGHRS and CDR2 YFSETQ. The CDR3 spans 15 residues. The ends lost 2 bases at V and 4 bases at J; junction bases unmatched: 1.

As DNA, the CDR3 is TGTGCCATCAGTGATGAATTTGGGTTGCTAGCGGATCCCAATGAGCAGTTCTTC. This sequence encodes CAISDEFGLLADPNEQFF. The genes are TRBV10-3 and TRBJ2-1; TRBD2 aligns across 7 bases. The CDR3 spans 18 residues. Germline V CDR1 and CDR2: ENHRY, SYGVKD. Unmatched junction bases numbered 17, after V lost 3 bases and J lost 6 bases.

Ten or more counts support this clonotype. V is TRBV27 and J is TRBJ1-3; D unresolved. Trimming removed 6 bases at V and 3 bases at J, with 12 bases between. Germline assignment: CDR1 MNHEY and CDR2 SMNVEV (reference sequence). The CDR3 covers 14 residues. The CDR3 sequence: CASSTTGIGNTIYF. The CDR3 DNA reads TGTGCCAGCAGCACGACTGGTATTGGAAACACCATATATTTT.

This clonotype was observed a few times. The rearrangement joins TRBV11-3 to TRBJ2-7; D may be TRBD1 (7 bases). With 1 base removed from V and 5 bases from J, the gap between germline ends came to 21 bases. The CDR3 covers 17 residues. The germline CDR1 and CDR2 sequences are SGHNT and YENEEA. As DNA, the CDR3 is TGTGCCAGCAGCTTAGGGACCCGGGACAGCGGGCGGGACGAGCAGTACTTC. Translating it yields CASSLGTRDSGRDEQYF.